A selection of T cell receptor beta chains follows, all from one sample in a study of beta chain features in type 1 diabetes. Generated by immunoSEQ multiplex PCR, the TCRdb table keeps only in-frame clones and is missing some. The sample lists 900,000 or so clones, about a sixth occurring once. The sample comprised naive CD4+ T cells from blood. The receptors derive from a woman between 18 and 29 years old in good health. CDR3s include the opening cysteine and the closing phenylalanine or tryptophan.

V: TRBV13; J: TRBJ2-2; length: 16; CDR3: CASSLGGLEGAGELFF
V: TRBV7-3; J: TRBJ2-5; length: 15; CDR3: CASSLSGGTKETQYF
V: TRBV7-2; J: TRBJ2-1; length: 13; CDR3: CASSLVGRNEQFF
V: TRBV5-4; J: TRBJ1-2; length: 13; CDR3: CASSLDWVDGYTF
V: TRBV13; J: TRBJ2-5; length: 14; CDR3: CASSLEGGPGGQYF
V: TRBV11-2; J: TRBJ2-3; length: 13; CDR3: CASSFRWTDTQYF
V: TRBV28; J: NA; length: 15; CDR3: CASEEWAPQRGEQYF
V: TRBV4-3; J: TRBJ2-7; length: 18; CDR3: CASSQELFIKGDLYEQYF
V: TRBV28; J: TRBJ1-3; length: 14; CDR3: CASSLMGSGNTIYF
V: TRBV15; J: TRBJ2-3; length: 17; CDR3: CATSRVPRSSPTDTQYF
V: TRBV5-4; J: TRBJ2-3; length: 14; CDR3: CASSPELVTDTQYF
V: TRBV18; J: TRBJ1-4; length: 16; CDR3: CASSPGQGSTNEKLFF
V: TRBV27; J: TRBJ2-7; length: 14; CDR3: CASSRSGGLYEQYF
V: TRBV7-3; J: TRBJ2-7; length: 15; CDR3: CASSLFGGHRSEQYF
V: TRBV13; J: TRBJ2-3; length: 12; CDR3: CASSTASGAQYF
V: TRBV28; J: TRBJ2-7; length: 12; CDR3: CASSQGGHEQYF
V: TRBV5-4; J: TRBJ2-3; length: 15; CDR3: CASSLGRLHTDTQYF
V: TRBV11-2; J: TRBJ2-6; length: 17; CDR3: CAIRSTGDPSGANVLTF
V: TRBV7-9; J: TRBJ1-5; length: 15; CDR3: CASSLGDSLNQPQHF
V: TRBV2; J: TRBJ2-7; length: 14; CDR3: CASRGLAGRYEQYF
V: TRBV7-2; J: TRBJ2-7; length: 15; CDR3: CASSQRTDLSYEQYF
V: TRBV11-2; J: TRBJ1-3; length: 14; CDR3: CASSLNSAGDTIYF
V: TRBV28; J: TRBJ2-1; length: 15; CDR3: CASSGSGRARGEQFF
V: TRBV7-2; J: TRBJ2-7; length: 14; CDR3: CASSWGQSLYEQYF
V: TRBV7-9; J: TRBJ2-2; length: 15; CDR3: CASSSGTVNTGELFF
V: TRBV7-6; J: TRBJ2-3; length: 13; CDR3: CASSFQGADTQYF
V: TRBV19; J: TRBJ2-1; length: 15; CDR3: CASIGRAGAYNEQFF
V: TRBV11-2; J: TRBJ2-1; length: 17; CDR3: CASSLSLRSSGNNEQFF
V: TRBV6-1; J: TRBJ2-1; length: 16; CDR3: CASSEAGRGRVGEQFF
V: TRBV7-2; J: TRBJ2-2; length: 19; CDR3: CASSLRRQGARTNTGELFF
V: TRBV7-3; J: TRBJ1-3; length: 17; CDR3: CASSLTGSSGSGNTIYF
V: TRBV7-8; J: TRBJ2-1; length: 16; CDR3: CASRRRTSGTYNEQFF
V: TRBV28; J: TRBJ2-1; length: 12; CDR3: CASTGGYNEQFF
V: TRBV29-1; J: TRBJ1-4; length: 12; CDR3: CSAGTGGEKLFF
V: TRBV6-5; J: TRBJ2-7; length: 15; CDR3: CASRSLTGAGIEQYF
V: TRBV5-1; J: TRBJ2-3; length: 14; CDR3: CASSLAGSTDTQYF
V: TRBV4-2; J: TRBJ1-1; length: 16; CDR3: CASSQANDRRNTEAFF
V: TRBV2; J: TRBJ2-7; length: 15; CDR3: CASSFGGPGGYEQYF
V: TRBV4-3; J: TRBJ2-7; length: 13; CDR3: CASSQKKNHEQYF
V: TRBV7-2; J: TRBJ2-2; length: 13; CDR3: CASSQVGPGELFF
V: TRBV6-5; J: TRBJ2-3; length: 15; CDR3: CASSSSGSGTDTQYF
V: TRBV5-4; J: TRBJ1-2; length: 16; CDR3: CASSPPGASFNYGYTF
V: TRBV27; J: TRBJ2-5; length: 13; CDR3: CASKLAGGETQYF
V: TRBV7-2; J: TRBJ2-1; length: 12; CDR3: CASSLTYNEQFF
V: TRBV5-4; J: TRBJ2-5; length: 15; CDR3: CASSSLAGGAETQYF
V: TRBV11-2; J: TRBJ2-1; length: 13; CDR3: CASSLGVGLEQFF
V: TRBV4-2; J: TRBJ1-1; length: 12; CDR3: CASSQPGGMAFF
V: TRBV7-3; J: TRBJ2-6; length: 15; CDR3: CASSHQLSGANVLTF
V: TRBV27; J: TRBJ2-2; length: 14; CDR3: CASRMTVNTGELFF
V: TRBV14; J: TRBJ2-7; length: 16; CDR3: CASSQDRDSGRYEQYF
V: TRBV2; J: TRBJ2-1; length: 17; CDR3: CASSDSAWGPGTNEQFF
V: TRBV20-1; J: TRBJ2-1; length: 11; CDR3: CSAVQGYEQFF
V: TRBV6-6; J: TRBJ1-3; length: 16; CDR3: CASSFYAPFSGNTIYF
V: TRBV5-1; J: TRBJ1-4; length: 14; CDR3: CASRGQGSNEKLFF
V: TRBV5-4; J: TRBJ2-3; length: 16; CDR3: CASSLDGTASTDTQYF
V: TRBV5-1; J: TRBJ2-2; length: 16; CDR3: CASSLVASGITGELFF
V: TRBV7-9; J: TRBJ2-5; length: 14; CDR3: CASSLQQGAGAQYF
V: TRBV20-1; J: TRBJ1-2; length: 11; CDR3: CSASRDYGYTF
V: TRBV6-6; J: TRBJ2-5; length: 15; CDR3: CASSYSGFGQETQYF
V: TRBV7-2; J: TRBJ2-1; length: 14; CDR3: CASSLYVGGREQFF